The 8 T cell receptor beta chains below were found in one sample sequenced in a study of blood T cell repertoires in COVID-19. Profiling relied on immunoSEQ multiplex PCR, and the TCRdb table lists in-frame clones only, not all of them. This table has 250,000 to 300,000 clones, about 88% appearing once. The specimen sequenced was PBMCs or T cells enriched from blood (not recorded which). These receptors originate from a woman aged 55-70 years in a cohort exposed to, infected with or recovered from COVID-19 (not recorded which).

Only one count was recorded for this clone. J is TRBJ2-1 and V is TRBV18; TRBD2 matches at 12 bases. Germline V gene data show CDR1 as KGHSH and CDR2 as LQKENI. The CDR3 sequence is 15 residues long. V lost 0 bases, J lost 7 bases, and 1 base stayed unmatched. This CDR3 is CASSPPLAGGNEQFF. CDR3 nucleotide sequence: TGTGCCAGCTCACCACCACTAGCGGGGGGAAATGAGCAGTTCTTC.

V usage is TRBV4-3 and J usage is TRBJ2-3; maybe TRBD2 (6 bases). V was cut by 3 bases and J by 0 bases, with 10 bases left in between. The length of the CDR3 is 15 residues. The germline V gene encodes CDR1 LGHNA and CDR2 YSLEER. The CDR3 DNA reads TGCGCCAGCAGCCACCTTAGCGGTAGCACAGATACGCAGTATTTT. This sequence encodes CASSHLSGSTDTQYF.

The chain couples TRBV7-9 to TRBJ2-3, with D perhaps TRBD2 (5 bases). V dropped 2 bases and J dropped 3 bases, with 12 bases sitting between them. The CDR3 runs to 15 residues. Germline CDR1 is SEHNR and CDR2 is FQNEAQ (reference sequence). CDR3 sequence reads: CASSLMSPGTDTQYF. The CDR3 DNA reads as TGTGCCAGCAGCTTAATGTCTCCGGGGACAGATACGCAGTATTTT. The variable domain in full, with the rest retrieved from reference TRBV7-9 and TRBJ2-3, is DTGVSQNPRHKITKRGQNVTFRCDPISEHNRLYWYRQTLGQGPEFLTYFQNEAQLEKSRLLSDRFSAERPKGSFSTLEIQRTEQGDSAMYLCASSLMSPGTDTQYFGPGTRLTVL.

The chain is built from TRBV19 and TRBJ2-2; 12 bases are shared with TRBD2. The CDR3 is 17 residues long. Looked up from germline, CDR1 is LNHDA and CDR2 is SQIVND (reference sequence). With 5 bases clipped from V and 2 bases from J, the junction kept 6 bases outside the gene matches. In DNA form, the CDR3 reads TGTGCCAGTAGTCCTCGGACTAGCGGGACTAACACCGGGGAGCTGTTTTTT. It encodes CASSPRTSGTNTGELFF.

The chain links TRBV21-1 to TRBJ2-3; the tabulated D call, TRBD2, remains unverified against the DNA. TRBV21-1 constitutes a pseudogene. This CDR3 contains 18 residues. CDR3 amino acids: CASSTRDYKSGTTDTQYF. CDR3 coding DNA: TGTGCCAGCAGCACACGGGACTATAAGAGCGGCACCACAGATACGCAGTATTTT.

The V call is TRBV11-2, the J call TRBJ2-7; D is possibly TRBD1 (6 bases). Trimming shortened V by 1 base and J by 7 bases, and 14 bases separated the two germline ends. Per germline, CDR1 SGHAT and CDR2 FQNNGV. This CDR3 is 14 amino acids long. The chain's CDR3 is CASSLGGLPPEQYF. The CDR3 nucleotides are TGTGCCAGCAGCTTAGGGGGGCTGCCCCCAGAGCAGTACTTC.

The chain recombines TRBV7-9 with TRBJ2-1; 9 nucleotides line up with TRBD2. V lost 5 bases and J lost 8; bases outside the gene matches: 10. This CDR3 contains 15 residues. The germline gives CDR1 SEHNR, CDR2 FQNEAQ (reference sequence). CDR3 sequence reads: CASSDVGTSIYEQFF. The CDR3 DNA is TGTGCCAGCAGCGACGTCGGGACTAGCATCTATGAGCAGTTCTTC.

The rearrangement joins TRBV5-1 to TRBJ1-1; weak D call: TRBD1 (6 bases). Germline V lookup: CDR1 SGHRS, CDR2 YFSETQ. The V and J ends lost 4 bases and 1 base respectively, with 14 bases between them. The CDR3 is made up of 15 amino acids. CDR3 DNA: TGCGCCAGCAGCGCCGGACAGCGGGGGAACACTGAAGCTTTCTTT. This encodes CASSAGQRGNTEAFF.